This TCR beta chain was sequenced during a study of T cell responses to AZD1222 COVID-19 vaccine. Findings and caveats of the study: The donors showed a predominance of white British ancestry and of females, with possible underestimation of clonal diversity. Close to half of all spike-specific TCRs reportedly target regions of the variants that are unmutated.

Here immunoSEQ multiplex PCR was the method, and the copy in TCRdb shows in-frame clones only, minus some. Seen here are over 100,000 clones, 93% observed once, and the top ten hold about 5%. The CDR3 extends over 13 amino acids. Germline values: CDR1 MNHEY, CDR2 SVGAGI. Trimming left V 6 bases short and J 8 bases short, with 16 bases between. In regard to this clone: The antigen remains unidentified.

The source material was peripheral blood, sampled on day 0 of AZD1222 vaccination. The sequence was obtained from an adult in good health. The gene calls are TRBV6-5 and TRBJ1-2; D gene ambiguous. The CDR3 DNA follows: TGTGCCAGCAGCCCCGAGGTTCTCGGGGGCTACACCTTC. Its translation: CASSPEVLGGYTF.